This TCR beta chain originates from a study of blood T cell repertoires in COVID-19 (dated by TCRdb to 2020 to 2021). General notes on the study: Collaborator samples came from the United States, Italy and Spain and covered acute and convalescent phases of COVID-19. Where available, HLA class I and class II types were taken from metadata supplied by the sample provider and were not determined by assay-based typing. A freely available public database, intended as a resource for researchers studying the immune response to SARS-CoV-2, is where the repertoires were released. Deeply sampled blood TCRbeta repertoires from subjects exposed to, actively infected with, or recovered from COVID-19 were included in the dataset. Samples came from the ongoing ImmuneRACE study (first 160 participants) plus 1,254 subjects from 6 global collaborators. Sample metadata almost always included a de-identified subject ID, COVID-19 status, age in years and sex. The prospective study material was composed of cDNA or gDNA derived from T cells, B-cell-depleted T cells, or PBMCs.

The immunoSEQ Assay, a bias-controlled multiplex PCR, was used to amplify TCRbeta CDR3 regions from genomic DNA. Turning to the authors' computational methods: Nucleated cell counts per sample were estimated from amplification of reference gene primers within the assay. To quantify the absolute abundance of each unique TCRbeta CDR3 rearrangement, sequence reads were collapsed and filtered. For each sample, productive Simpson clonality was calculated as the square root of Simpson's diversity index over productive rearrangements. Sourced from immuneACCESS, this table was stored by TCRdb with only in-frame sequences that have V and J called. A share of the clones is absent; for the studies checked, an unresolved V gene accounts for under half, and the remainder has no known explanation. Clone size and the V and J calls come from that table; the DNA yielded D and trimming. Counted in this sample were 250,000 or so clones; less than 95% of them appeared once. The top ten constitute approximately 3% of the sample.

Its CDR3 holds 14 amino acids, cysteine through phenylalanine. CDR3 DNA only is kept here, 42 bases in frame from base 1. Trimming costs V 4 bases and J 7 bases, and their ends lie 13 bases apart. CDR1 and CDR2 are read off the germline V gene (reference sequence) as LGHDT and YNNKEL. About this clone: No antigen is known for it. There are no base qualities to consult, and no much larger clone falls within one base.

On the study overall, not on this receptor specifically: How much clinical and demographic metadata was included differed by source and by participant, and the metadata was provided uncurated.

Enrolling through a virtual design, the prospective study's participants ranged in age from roughly 18 to 90 years and lived across some 23 United States geographic areas. In the prospective study, cohorts were assigned on the basis of participant-reported clinical history obtained from a screening survey and a study questionnaire. Exposed participants had been in contact with someone with a PCR-confirmed or clinician-diagnosed COVID-19 case within 2 weeks of study entry. Mobile phlebotomists in the prospective study collected whole blood, serum and a nasopharyngeal or oropharyngeal swab from every participant. Additional blood draws and questionnaires over an approximately two-month period could optionally be provided by prospective study participants. Before DNA extraction, blood samples from the prospective study were shipped at room temperature or frozen.

The sequence derives from a middle-aged man who had been exposed to COVID-19. Recombination linked TRBV3-1 (or the pseudogene TRBV3-2) to TRBJ1-4, with no confident D gene call. What was sequenced was PBMCs or T cells enriched from blood (not recorded which). The CDR3 protein: CASSPPPTGEKLFF. The nucleotide sequence is TGTGCCAGCAGCCCTCCCCCGACGGGTGAAAAACTGTTTTTT.